The 17 T cell receptor beta chains listed next were all sequenced from one sample in a study of blood T cell repertoires in COVID-19. Assay used: immunoSEQ multiplex PCR; TCRdb lists only in-frame clones, some missing. This repertoire shows 75,000 to 90,000 clones, approximately 80% found once; its top ten account for 4% to 5.5%. Sequencing was done on a sample of peripheral blood. The receptors come from a woman in her 70s with acute or convalescent COVID-19.

The rearrangement links TRBV9 to TRBJ2-7; a weak D match, TRBD1 (6 bases). CDR1 is SGDLS, CDR2 YYNGEE, per germline. Trimming removed 4 bases from V and 0 bases from J, with 14 bases in between. The CDR3 covers 15 residues. The CDR3 is CASSTRTESSYEQYF. CDR3 bases: TGTGCCAGCAGCACCCGGACAGAGAGCTCCTACGAGCAGTACTTC.

The J gene is TRBJ2-7, the V gene TRBV19; TRBD1 agrees at 7 bases. Germline CDR1 reads LNHDA; CDR2 reads SQIVND (reference sequence). The CDR3 is made up of 14 amino acids. V gave up 3 bases and J gave up 5 bases; unmatched junction bases: 7. In DNA, the CDR3 is TGTGCCAGTAGTATTTCGGGACAGTCCCACGAGCAGTACTTC. Translation gives CASSISGQSHEQYF.

The J gene is TRBJ2-7, the V gene TRBV5-1; TRBD1 aligns across 8 bases. This CDR3 is 14 amino acids long. The germline V gene has CDR1 SGHRS and CDR2 YFSETQ. V gave up 4 bases and J gave up 2 bases; unmatched junction bases: 5. The chain's CDR3 is CASSGVTGAYEQYF. CDR3 bases: TGCGCCAGCAGCGGGGTGACAGGGGCCTACGAGCAGTACTTC.

This chain joins TRBV3-1 (or the pseudogene TRBV3-2) and TRBJ2-2; D might be TRBD2 (5 bases). V was clipped by 0 bases and J by 2 bases, with 10 bases between them. Germline V gives CDR1 LGHDT, CDR2 YNNKEL (reference sequence). CDR3 size: 16 residues. The CDR3 DNA reads as TGTGCCAGCAGCCAAGACGTCGGGGTCAACACCGGGGAGCTGTTTTTT. It is translated as CASSQDVGVNTGELFF.

The chain is built from TRBV11-1 and TRBJ1-1, with 7 bases matching TRBD1. Trimming cost V 6 bases and J 0 bases; bases outside gene matches: 10. CDR3 size: 16 residues. Germline assignment: CDR1 SGHAT and CDR2 FQDESV (reference sequence). CDR3 nucleotide sequence: TGTGCCAGCAGTTTGGGGGACAGAACCATGAACACTGAAGCTTTCTTT. Translated, it gives CASSLGDRTMNTEAFF.

The chain employs TRBV14 and TRBJ2-1; 10 nucleotides line up with TRBD1. The CDR3 runs 15 residues. The germline V gene has CDR1 SGHDN and CDR2 FVKESK. The junction had 7 bases not matched to a gene; V was cut back by 4 bases and J by 7 bases. CDR3 sequence reads: CASSRWTGGRNEQFF. CDR3 bases: TGTGCCAGCAGCCGGTGGACAGGGGGAAGGAATGAGCAGTTCTTC. Supplemented by reference TRBV14 and TRBJ2-1, the full variable domain reads EAGVTQFPSHSVIEKGQTVTLRCDPISGHDNLYWYRRVMGKEIKFLLHFVKESKQDESGMPNNRFLAERTGGTYSTLKVQPAELEDSGVYFCASSRWTGGRNEQFFGPGTRLTVL.

The rearrangement uses TRBV6-5 and TRBJ2-5; TRBD2 might be the D (6 bases). Germline-derived CDR1 and CDR2 are MNHEY and SVGAGI. The CDR3 is 13 residues long. Trimming took 7 bases from V and 2 from J, leaving 11 bases between them. The CDR3 DNA reads as TGTGCCAGCAAACTAGCAGGGCAAGAGACCCAGTACTTC. It is translated as CASKLAGQETQYF.

The sample holds a few counts of this clone. CDR3 sequence: CSIRDTTYEQYF. The DNA for the CDR3 is TGCAGCATCCGGGACACTACCTACGAGCAGTACTTC. The rearrangement links TRBV29-1 to TRBJ2-7; weak D call: TRBD1 (6 bases). Germline V lookup: CDR1 SQVTM, CDR2 ANQGSEA. Deletions cut 8 bases from V and 2 bases from J, with 13 bases between. This CDR3 comprises 12 residues.

This sequence joins TRBV4-1 and TRBJ1-4, with TRBD1 matching 9 bases. Trimming took 5 bases from V and 0 from J; bases not matched to a gene: 7. Looked up from germline, CDR1 is MGHRA and CDR2 is YSYEKL. CDR3 length: 17 amino acids. CDR3 in amino acids: CASSAGQGVATNEKLFF. The CDR3 DNA reads TGCGCCAGCAGCGCGGGACAGGGCGTCGCAACTAATGAAAAACTGTTTTTT.

V usage is TRBV2 and J usage is TRBJ1-2; 8 positions agree with TRBD1. V gave up 5 bases and J gave up 5 bases; unmatched junction bases: 4. Per the germline V gene, CDR1 is SNHLY and CDR2 is FYNNEI. The CDR3 contains 13 residues. The CDR3 spells CASSSTGEYGYTF. CDR3 bases: TGTGCCAGCAGTTCGACAGGGGAATATGGCTACACCTTC.

A remark on this clone: At one end, the junction sequence differs from germline, possibly due to a read error. The gene calls are TRBV19 and TRBJ1-5; D call uncertain. In germline, CDR1 is LNHDA, CDR2 SQIVND (reference sequence). The length of the CDR3 is 14 residues. The CDR3 DNA reads TGTGCCAGTAGTGTCGGACTGGGCAATCGGCCCCAGCATTTT. Its translation is CASSVGLGNRPQHF.

This chain links TRBV6-6 with TRBJ1-4; weak D call: TRBD1 (5 bases). The CDR3 sequence is 15 residues long. CDR1 is MNHNY, CDR2 SVGAGI, per germline (reference sequence). V was clipped by 7 bases and J by 4 bases, with 16 bases between them. This CDR3 is CASKNAGRINEKLFF. The CDR3 DNA follows: TGTGCCAGCAAAAACGCGGGACGGATTAATGAAAAACTGTTTTTT.

This clone has more than one count but fewer than ten. As DNA, the CDR3 is TGTGCCAGCAGTGGGCGACAGGGGAACACCGGGGAGCTGTTTTTT. Its protein product is CASSGRQGNTGELFF. The genes are TRBV7-9 and TRBJ2-2; 7 nucleotides match TRBD1. The CDR3 length is 15 residues. Germline V gene sequence: CDR1 SEHNR, CDR2 FQNEAQ (reference sequence). With V trimmed by 6 bases and J by 1 base, 5 bases remained unmatched.

The chain is built from TRBV11-3 and TRBJ1-2, with 9 bases that match TRBD1. Germline values: CDR1 SGHNT, CDR2 YENEEA. J lost 6 bases, V lost 5 bases, and 7 bases had no gene match. The CDR3 is made up of 14 amino acids. CDR3 in DNA: TGTGCCAGCAGCCCATGGGACAGGGCGCATGGCTACACCTTC. It codes for CASSPWDRAHGYTF.

The gene calls are TRBV5-1 and TRBJ2-7; 10 bases align to TRBD2. The germline gives CDR1 SGHRS, CDR2 YFSETQ. The CDR3 runs 15 residues. Trimming removed 2 bases from V and 2 bases from J; junction bases left unmatched: 4. CDR3 coding DNA: TGCGCCAGCAGCTTAGCGGGGGGGACGACCTACGAGCAGTACTTC. It specifies CASSLAGGTTYEQYF.

V and J are TRBV6-1 and TRBJ2-6, with TRBD1 matching 9 bases. This CDR3 has 17 residues. Looked up from germline, CDR1 is MNHNS and CDR2 is SASEGT. The ends lost 2 bases at V and 6 bases at J; junction bases unmatched: 8. In DNA form, the CDR3 reads TGTGCCAGCAGTGAAATATTGGGACAGGGCTCGGCCAACGTCCTGACTTTC. Translated, it gives CASSEILGQGSANVLTF.

The rearrangement uses TRBV19 and TRBJ2-5, with D maybe TRBD2 (6 bases). The V gene lost 6 bases and the J gene lost 5 bases, with 22 bases spanning the gap. The CDR3 covers 16 residues. Germline assignment: CDR1 LNHDA and CDR2 SQIVND (reference sequence). The CDR3 here is CASSGVASGPGETQYF. The DNA of the CDR3 is TGTGCCAGTAGCGGCGTCGCAAGCGGGCCAGGGGAGACCCAGTACTTC.